This T cell receptor beta chain was identified during a study of CD8+ T cells in alopecia areata. Treatment noted: oral pan-JAK inhibitor, 5-10 mg twice daily. Germline V gene sequence: CDR1 MGHDK, CDR2 SYGVNS. Trimming removed 2 bases from V and 5 bases from J, with 3 bases in between. This CDR3 comprises 11 residues. As the sequencing template, cDNA was produced by extracting RNA and reverse transcribing it. Clones were read by immunoSEQ multiplex PCR, and TCRdb kept only the in-frame ones, dropping some. The sample yields roughly 280,000 clones, about 62% seen once. The V call is TRBV25-1, the J call TRBJ1-2, with no clear D. Material: CD4+ T cells sorted from blood, obtained around week 52, from a patient treated with tofacitinib. The TCR was taken from a human donor with alopecia areata. The CDR3: CASSETYGYTF. CDR3 DNA: TGTGCCAGCAGTGAAACGTATGGCTACACCTTC.